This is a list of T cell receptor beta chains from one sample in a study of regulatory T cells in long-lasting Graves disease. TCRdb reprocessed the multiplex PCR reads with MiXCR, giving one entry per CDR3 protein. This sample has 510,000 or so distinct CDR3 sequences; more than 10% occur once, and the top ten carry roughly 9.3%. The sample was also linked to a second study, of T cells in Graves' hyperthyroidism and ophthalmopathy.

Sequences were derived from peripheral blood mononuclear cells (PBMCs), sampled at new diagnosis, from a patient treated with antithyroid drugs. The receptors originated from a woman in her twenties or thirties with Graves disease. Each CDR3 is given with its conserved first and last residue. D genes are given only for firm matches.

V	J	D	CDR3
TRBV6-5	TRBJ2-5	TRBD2	CASSYRRGGQETQYF
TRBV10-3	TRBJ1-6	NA	CAMGHANSPLHF
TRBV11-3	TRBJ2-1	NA	CASSLYSGEQFF
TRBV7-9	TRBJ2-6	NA	CASRLLSAGANVLTF
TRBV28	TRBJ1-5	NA	CPSSFGRFNSNQPQHF
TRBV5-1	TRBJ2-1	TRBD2	CASSLVFAGAYNEQFF
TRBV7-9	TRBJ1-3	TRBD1	CASSDRGTPGNTIYF
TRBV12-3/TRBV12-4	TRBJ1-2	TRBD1	CASRWTGTGFGYTF
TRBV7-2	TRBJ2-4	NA	CASTPPGKNIQYF
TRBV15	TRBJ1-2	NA	CATSRDRAGSYGYTF
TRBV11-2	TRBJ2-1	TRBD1	CASSWTGGGNEQFF
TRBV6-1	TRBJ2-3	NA	CASSRRVLAFEYF
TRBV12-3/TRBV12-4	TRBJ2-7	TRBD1	CASSLPTGRLSESEQYF
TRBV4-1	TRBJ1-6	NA	CASSLWLGSPLHF
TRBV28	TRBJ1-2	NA	CASSSDFIGARWGSRYGYTF